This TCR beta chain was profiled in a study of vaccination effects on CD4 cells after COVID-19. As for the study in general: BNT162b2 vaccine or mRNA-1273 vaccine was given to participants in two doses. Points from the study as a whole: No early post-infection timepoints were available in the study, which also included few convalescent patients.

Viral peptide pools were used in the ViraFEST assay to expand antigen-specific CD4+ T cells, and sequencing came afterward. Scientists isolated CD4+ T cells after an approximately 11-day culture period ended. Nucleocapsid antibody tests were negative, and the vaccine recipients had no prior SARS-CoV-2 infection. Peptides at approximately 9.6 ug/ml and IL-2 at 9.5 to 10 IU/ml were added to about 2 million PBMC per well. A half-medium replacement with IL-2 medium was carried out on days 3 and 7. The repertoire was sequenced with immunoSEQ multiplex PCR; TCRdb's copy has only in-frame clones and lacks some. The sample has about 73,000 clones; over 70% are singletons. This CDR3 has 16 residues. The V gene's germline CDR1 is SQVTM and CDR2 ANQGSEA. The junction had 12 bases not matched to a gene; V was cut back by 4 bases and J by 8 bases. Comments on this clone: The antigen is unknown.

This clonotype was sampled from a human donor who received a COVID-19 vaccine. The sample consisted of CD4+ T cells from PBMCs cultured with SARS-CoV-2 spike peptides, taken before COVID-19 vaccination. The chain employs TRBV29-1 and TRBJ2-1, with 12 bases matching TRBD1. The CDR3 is CSVVLQEGQGAHEQFF. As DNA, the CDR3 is TGCAGCGTTGTTCTGCAGGAGGGACAGGGGGCACATGAGCAGTTCTTC.